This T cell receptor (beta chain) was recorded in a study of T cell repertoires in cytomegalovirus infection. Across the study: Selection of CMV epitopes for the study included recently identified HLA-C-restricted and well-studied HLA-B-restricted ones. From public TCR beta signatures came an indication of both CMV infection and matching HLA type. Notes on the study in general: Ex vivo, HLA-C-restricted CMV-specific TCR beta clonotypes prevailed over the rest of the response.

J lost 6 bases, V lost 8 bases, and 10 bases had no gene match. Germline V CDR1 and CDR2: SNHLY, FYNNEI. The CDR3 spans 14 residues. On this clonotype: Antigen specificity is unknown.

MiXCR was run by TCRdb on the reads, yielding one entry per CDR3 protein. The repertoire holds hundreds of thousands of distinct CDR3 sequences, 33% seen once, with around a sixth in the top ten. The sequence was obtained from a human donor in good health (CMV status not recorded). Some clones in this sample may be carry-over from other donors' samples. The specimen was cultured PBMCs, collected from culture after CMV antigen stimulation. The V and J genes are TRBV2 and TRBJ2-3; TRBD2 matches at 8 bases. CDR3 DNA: TGTGCCAGCGGAGGCGGGGGGCCAGTCGATACGCAGTATTTT. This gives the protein CASGGGGPVDTQYF.